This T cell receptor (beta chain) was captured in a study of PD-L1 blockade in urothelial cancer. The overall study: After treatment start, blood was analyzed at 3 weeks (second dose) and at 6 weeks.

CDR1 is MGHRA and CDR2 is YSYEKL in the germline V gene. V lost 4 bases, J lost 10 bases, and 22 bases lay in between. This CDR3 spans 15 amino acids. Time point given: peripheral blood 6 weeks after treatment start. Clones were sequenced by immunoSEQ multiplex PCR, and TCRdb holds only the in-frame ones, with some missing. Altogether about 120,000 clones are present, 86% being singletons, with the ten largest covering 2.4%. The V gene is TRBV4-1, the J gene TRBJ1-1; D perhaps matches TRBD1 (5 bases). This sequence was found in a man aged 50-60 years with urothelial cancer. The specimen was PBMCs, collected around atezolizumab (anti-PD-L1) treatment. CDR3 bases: TGCGCCAGCAGCCCCGACCTCGGGGGTGTGCTGGTAGCTTTCTTT. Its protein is CASSPDLGGVLVAFF.